The 14 T cell receptor beta chains below all came from one sample that was sequenced in a study of blood T cell repertoires in COVID-19. The table came from immunoSEQ multiplex PCR; TCRdb's copy has only in-frame clones and leaves some out. The sample has around 300,000 clones; approximately 91% are singletons. Sequenced sample: peripheral blood. These receptor sequences come from a woman aged 40 to 49 who had recovered from COVID-19.

This chain joins TRBV29-1 and TRBJ1-1; the D is unclear. Germline V CDR1 and CDR2: SQVTM, ANQGSEA. This CDR3 spans 13 amino acids. With 4 bases removed from V and 5 bases from J, the gap between germline ends came to 14 bases. The DNA for the CDR3 is TGCAGCGTTGTTAGAGATCCGGGAACTGAAGCTTTCTTT. Amino acid sequence: CSVVRDPGTEAFF.

This chain joins TRBV7-9 and TRBJ2-7; 7 bases agree with TRBD1. The V and J ends lost 5 bases and 6 bases, in that order; junction bases with no gene match: 7. There are 13 residues in the CDR3. CDR1 and CDR2 (germline): SEHNR, FQNEAQ (reference sequence). The CDR3 spells CASSTTGVVEQYF. CDR3 bases: TGTGCCAGCAGCACCACAGGGGTGGTCGAGCAGTACTTC.

The chain joins TRBV3-1 (or the pseudogene TRBV3-2) to TRBJ2-5, with D uncertain. The CDR3 length is 13 residues. The V and J ends lost 1 base and 3 bases respectively, with 6 bases between them. Germline assignment: CDR1 LGHDT and CDR2 YNNKEL (reference sequence). CDR3 in DNA: TGTGCCAGCAGCCAAGGTCGAGAAGAGACCCAGTACTTC. Its protein product is CASSQGREETQYF.

Turning to this clone: One junction end disagrees with the germline gene, perhaps due to a read error. This chain connects TRBV7-7 to TRBJ2-1; 9 bases map to TRBD2. The CDR3 is 15 residues long. Germline V gene sequence: CDR1 SSHAT, CDR2 FNYEAQ (reference sequence). The CDR3 sequence is CASSRAGGSYNEQFF. Here the CDR3 DNA reads TGTGCTAGCAGCCGAGCGGGAGGATCCTACAATGAGCAGTTCTTC.

This clone was counted a single time. The rearrangement joins TRBV12-3 or TRBV12-4 to TRBJ1-5; D is possibly TRBD1 (6 bases). Trimming cost V 0 bases and J 15 bases, with 15 bases left between them. The CDR3 is made up of 13 amino acids. In nucleotides, the CDR3 is TGTGCCAGCAGTTTAGCGGCTCCGGGACACGGGCATTTT. This sequence encodes CASSLAAPGHGHF.

The V gene is TRBV27, the J gene TRBJ1-1; perhaps TRBD1 as D (5 bases). The V gene's germline CDR1 is MNHEY and CDR2 SMNVEV (reference sequence). CDR3 length: 15 residues. V shed 3 bases and J shed 0 bases, with 11 bases lying between them. In DNA, the CDR3 is TGTGCCAGCAGTTTGTCGGGACTCTTGAACACTGAAGCTTTCTTT. Its translation: CASSLSGLLNTEAFF.

This chain links TRBV24-1 with TRBJ2-5, with D unclear. The CDR3 has 14 residues. Trimming shortened V by 1 base and J by 5 bases, and 10 bases separated the two germline ends. Germline assignment: CDR1 KGHDR and CDR2 SFDVKD. The CDR3 nucleotides read TGTGCCACCAGTGATTTCGCAGACGGGGAGACCCAGTACTTC. Protein sequence: CATSDFADGETQYF.

The J gene is TRBJ1-5, the V gene TRBV27, with D maybe TRBD1 (6 bases). This CDR3 is 16 amino acids long. V lost 4 bases and J 5 bases, leaving 18 bases between the germline ends. CDR1 MNHEY and CDR2 SMNVEV come from the germline V gene (reference sequence). CDR3 in DNA: TGTGCCAGCAGTTCCCGGGACACTTTAAAATATCAGCCCCAGCATTTT. It specifies CASSSRDTLKYQPQHF.

The V call is TRBV7-6, the J call TRBJ1-1; 7 nucleotides agree with TRBD1. Germline-derived CDR1 and CDR2 are SGHVS and FNYEAQ. This CDR3 contains 15 residues. The junction had 14 bases not matched to a gene; V was cut back by 5 bases and J by 8 bases. CDR3 loop: CASSARQGESSEAFF. In nucleotides, the CDR3 is TGTGCCAGCAGCGCCAGACAGGGTGAAAGTTCAGAAGCTTTCTTT.

This chain connects TRBV7-9 to TRBJ2-1; 9 bases are shared with TRBD2. Germline V gene sequence: CDR1 SEHNR, CDR2 FQNEAQ (reference sequence). The CDR3 runs 15 residues. V was pared by 2 bases and J by 8 bases, with 7 bases of the junction left unmatched. CDR3 residues: CASSLIGGRAYEQFF. DNA for the CDR3: TGTGCCAGCAGCTTAATAGGCGGGAGGGCCTATGAGCAGTTCTTC.

The rearrangement joins TRBV6-5 to TRBJ2-7; TRBD1 aligns across 9 bases. J lost 2 bases, V lost 7 bases, and 6 bases had no gene match. CDR1 MNHEY and CDR2 SVGAGI come from the germline V gene. The CDR3 has 14 residues. The CDR3 spells CASTPTGGPYEQYF. The CDR3 DNA reads TGTGCCAGCACCCCGACAGGGGGACCCTACGAGCAGTACTTC.

The DNA for the CDR3 is TGTGCCAGCAGTGAATGGGGGGACCCGGACTCACCCCTCCACTTT. As protein: CASSEWGDPDSPLHF. J is TRBJ1-6 and V is TRBV6-1, with D tentatively TRBD1 (5 bases). The V and J ends lost 2 bases and 10 bases respectively, with 15 bases between them. In germline, CDR1 is MNHNS, CDR2 SASEGT. This CDR3 contains 15 residues.

The chain employs TRBV5-1 and TRBJ2-3; tentative D call: TRBD2 (6 bases). The germline CDR1 and CDR2 sequences are SGHRS and YFSETQ. CDR3 size: 15 residues. Trimming removed 6 bases from V and 3 bases from J, with 17 bases in between. CDR3 sequence: CASTLLASGTDTQYF. In DNA, the CDR3 is TGCGCCAGCACCCTTCTAGCGTCGGGTACAGATACGCAGTATTTT.

This clone came up once. V gene TRBV28 combines with J gene TRBJ2-3, with 13 nucleotides matching TRBD2. V was clipped by 4 bases and J by 5 bases; unmatched bases: 6. The CDR3 runs to 16 residues. Germline CDR1 is MDHEN and CDR2 is SYDVKM. CDR3: CASSSGLAGEVDTQYF. CDR3 DNA: TGTGCCAGCAGTTCCGGACTAGCGGGAGAGGTAGATACGCAGTATTTT.